The TCR beta chain described here comes from a study of post-analysis software for immune sequencing data. Findings and limits, study-wide: Compared with controls, patients had more of five or six TRBV segments, including TRBV5-6, TRBV5-1 and TRBV20-1. Normalized Chao1 diversity in multiple sclerosis patients fell significantly below that of controls. Samples prepared in the same batch strongly co-clustered by F measure.

Researchers reported that TCR beta cDNA libraries carried unique molecular identifiers. When roughly 0.9 to 10 million T cells were used, they gave some 520,000 cDNA molecules. MiXCR, applied by TCRdb to the PCR reads, yields one record per CDR3 protein. The sample has about 180,000 distinct CDR3 sequences; around 30% are singletons. This clonotype was picked up many times. What it recognizes is unknown. Trimming cost V 6 bases and J 7 bases; bases outside gene matches: 4. Looked up from germline, CDR1 is MDHEN and CDR2 is SYDVKM. This CDR3 has 15 residues. This TCR derives from a girl between 10 and 17 years old with multiple sclerosis. This chain links TRBV28 with TRBJ2-1, with 15 nucleotides matching TRBD2. The specimen sequenced was blood. As DNA, the CDR3 is TGTGCCAGCAGCGGACTAGCGGGAGGGGGGAATGAGCAGTTCTTC. It codes for CASSGLAGGGNEQFF.